Below, 18 T cell receptor beta chains from the same sample are listed, as sequenced in a study of CD8 T cells in Susac syndrome. RNA, at about 0.5 to 1 ug, was reverse transcribed with random hexamers. TCRdb re-called the immunoSEQ multiplex PCR reads through MiXCR, storing one row per CDR3 protein. The data hold some 110,000 distinct CDR3 sequences, with nearly 96% observed a single time. The sample consisted of CD4+ T cells from PBMCs. The receptors here all came from a human donor with Susac syndrome.

The rearrangement uses TRBV18 and TRBJ2-3; D gene ambiguous. Germline CDR1 is KGHSH and CDR2 is LQKENI. The V end lost 8 bases, the J end lost 0 bases, and 12 bases lay between the germline ends. The CDR3 is 14 residues long. The CDR3 reads CASKTTTSTDTQYF. In nucleotides, the CDR3 is TGTGCCAGCAAGACGACCACTAGCACAGATACGCAGTATTTT. Supplemented by reference TRBV18 and TRBJ2-3, the full variable domain reads NAGVMQNPRHLVRRRGQEARLRCSPMKGHSHVYWYRQLPEEGLKFMVYLQKENIIDESGMPKERFSAEFPKEGPSILRIQQVVRGDSAAYFCASKTTTSTDTQYFGPGTRLTVL.

DNA of the CDR3: TGTGCCAGCAGCTCCCAACAGGGTTATGGCGGGGAGCTGTTTTTT. Amino acid sequence: CASSSQQGYGGELFF. V gene TRBV5-6 combines with J gene TRBJ2-2, with a possible D match to TRBD1 (6 bases). The length of the CDR3 is 15 residues. Between the trimmed V and J ends, which lost 3 bases and 7 bases, there was a span of 16 bases. Germline V gene lookup returns CDR1 SGHDT and CDR2 YYEEEE.

The rearrangement joins TRBV24-1 to TRBJ2-3; no clear D gene. Deletions cut 4 bases from V and 2 bases from J, with 6 bases between. Per the germline V gene, CDR1 is KGHDR and CDR2 is SFDVKD. The CDR3 is 13 amino acids. The CDR3 DNA reads TGTGCCACCAGTGACGGTCCCACAGATACGCAGTATTTT. It translates to CATSDGPTDTQYF.

The rearrangement uses TRBV28 and TRBJ2-5; a weak D match, TRBD1 (5 bases). This CDR3 comprises 15 residues. Between the trimmed V and J ends, which lost 4 bases and 5 bases, there was a span of 17 bases. CDR1 and CDR2 from the germline V gene are MDHEN and SYDVKM. CDR3 region: CASSSRTKGGETQYF. For the CDR3, the DNA is TGTGCCAGCAGTTCACGGACAAAGGGTGGGGAGACCCAGTACTTC.

The V gene is TRBV2, the J gene TRBJ2-4; D remains ambiguous. CDR3 length equals 13 residues. Germline V gene data show CDR1 as SNHLY and CDR2 as FYNNEI. Between the trimmed V and J ends, which lost 5 bases and 0 bases, there was a span of 5 bases. CDR3 in amino acids: CASSSLAKNIQYF. CDR3 DNA: TGTGCCAGCAGTTCACTAGCCAAAAACATTCAGTACTTC.

This clonotype was found once. The J gene is TRBJ1-2, the V gene TRBV9; 8 nucleotides agree with TRBD1. CDR3 length equals 15 residues. The ends lost 3 bases at V and 6 bases at J; junction bases unmatched: 10. Per the germline V gene, CDR1 is SGDLS and CDR2 is YYNGEE. The CDR3, as DNA: TGTGCCAGCAGCGCAGGACAGGGACGCGAGAATGGCTACACCTTC. Encoded protein: CASSAGQGRENGYTF.

The rearrangement joins TRBV30 to TRBJ2-7; D gene unclear. Trimming cost V 0 bases and J 3 bases, with 9 bases left between them. This CDR3 has 13 amino acids. Germline-derived CDR1 and CDR2 are GTSNPN and SVGIG (reference sequence). The CDR3 loop reads CAWSVRLNYEQYF. The CDR3 bases are TGTGCCTGGAGTGTAAGGCTAAACTACGAGCAGTACTTC.

This clonotype was picked up one time. CDR3: CASSQNRGGEETQYF. DNA of the CDR3: TGTGCCAGCAGCCAAAACAGGGGCGGAGAAGAGACCCAGTACTTC. The rearrangement joins TRBV4-2 to TRBJ2-5; 7 bases are a match to TRBD1. The junction had 6 bases not matched to a gene; V was cut back by 2 bases and J by 3 bases. CDR1 is LGHNA and CDR2 is YNFKEQ in the germline V gene. The CDR3 has 15 residues.

The CDR3 sequence: CASRTSGRALRSHNEQFF. CDR3 nucleotide sequence: TGTGCCAGCAGGACTAGCGGGAGGGCTCTTAGATCCCACAATGAGCAGTTCTTC. V is TRBV27 and J is TRBJ2-1, with TRBD2 identical over 14 bases. The CDR3 is made up of 18 amino acids. Unmatched junction bases numbered 12, after V lost 6 bases and J lost 5 bases. Germline CDR1 and CDR2: MNHEY and SMNVEV (reference sequence).

The chain carries TRBV27 and TRBJ2-7, with 7 bases lining up with TRBD2. This CDR3 contains 16 residues. The J segment lost 1 base and the V segment lost 7 bases, leaving 13 bases of the junction unmatched. Germline V CDR1 and CDR2: MNHEY, SMNVEV (reference sequence). This CDR3 reads CASMFGLAVQSYEQYF. Here the CDR3 DNA reads TGTGCCAGCATGTTTGGGCTAGCGGTCCAATCCTACGAGCAGTACTTC.

The J gene is TRBJ1-5, the V gene TRBV7-8; D is ambiguous. Between the trimmed V and J ends, which lost 1 base and 5 bases, there was a span of 15 bases. The CDR3 runs 16 residues. Germline values: CDR1 SGHVS, CDR2 FQNEAQ. The CDR3 sequence: CASSLGRFSDYQPQHF. CDR3 nucleotide sequence: TGTGCCAGCAGCTTAGGGCGGTTTAGTGACTATCAGCCCCAGCATTTT.

The J gene is TRBJ1-1, the V gene TRBV30, with a tentative D call TRBD1 (5 bases). Germline CDR1 reads GTSNPN; CDR2 reads SVGIG (reference sequence). Trimming removed 5 bases at V and 2 bases at J, with 15 bases between. This CDR3 has 14 residues. CDR3 nucleotides: TGTGCCTGGTCTAGACAGAATCTCAACACTGAAGCTTTCTTT. Encoded protein: CAWSRQNLNTEAFF.

This sequence joins TRBV20-1 and TRBJ2-5; maybe TRBD2 (5 bases). This CDR3 is 11 amino acids long. Germline values: CDR1 DFQATT, CDR2 SNEGSKA (reference sequence). V was shortened by 6 bases and J by 5 bases, with 10 bases between the two germline ends. This CDR3 is CSAWTGETQYF. The CDR3 region has the DNA TGCAGTGCATGGACTGGGGAGACCCAGTACTTC.

The V gene is TRBV2, the J gene TRBJ1-5; TRBD1 agrees at 9 bases. V lost 2 bases and J lost 2; bases outside the gene matches: 1. Per germline, CDR1 SNHLY and CDR2 FYNNEI. The CDR3 covers 15 residues. The CDR3 coding sequence is TGTGCCAGCAGTGAAAGGACAGGGGGCAATCAGCCCCAGCATTTT. Translating gives CASSERTGGNQPQHF. The whole variable domain, remainder taken from reference TRBV2 and TRBJ1-5, is EPEVTQTPSHQVTQMGQEVILRCVPISNHLYFYWYRQILGQKVEFLVSFYNNEISEKSEIFDDQFSVERPDGSNFTLKIRSTKLEDSAMYFCASSERTGGNQPQHFGDGTRLSIL.

The sample holds one count of this clonotype. The chain uses TRBV18 and TRBJ2-3, with D maybe TRBD1 (5 bases). V was shortened by 3 bases and J by 0 bases, with 13 bases between the two germline ends. Per the germline V gene, CDR1 is KGHSH and CDR2 is LQKENI. The CDR3 is 16 residues long. The CDR3 coding sequence is TGTGCCAGCTCACCCACGGACATCTCTAGCACAGATACGCAGTATTTT. Its protein product is CASSPTDISSTDTQYF.

The chain joins TRBV14 to TRBJ2-7; D is unresolved. V was shortened by 2 bases and J by 3 bases, with 11 bases between the two germline ends. The CDR3 length is 14 residues. The germline V gene encodes CDR1 SGHDN and CDR2 FVKESK. The CDR3 sequence: CASSQTPMDYEQYF. In DNA form, the CDR3 reads TGTGCCAGCAGCCAAACCCCCATGGACTACGAGCAGTACTTC.

J is TRBJ2-5 and V is TRBV28; 10 bases are shared with TRBD2. CDR1 and CDR2 from the germline V gene are MDHEN and SYDVKM. This CDR3 is 14 amino acids long. Trimming removed 4 bases from V and 6 bases from J; junction bases left unmatched: 5. The CDR3 spells CASSWASGRQTQYF. The DNA of the CDR3 is TGTGCCAGCAGTTGGGCTAGCGGGAGACAGACCCAGTACTTC.

The rearrangement links TRBV20-1 to TRBJ2-7, with 10 nucleotides matching TRBD1. CDR1 is DFQATT, CDR2 SNEGSKA, per germline (reference sequence). CDR3 size: 15 residues. The ends lost 3 bases at V and 3 bases at J; junction bases unmatched: 8. As DNA, the CDR3 is TGCAGTGCTAGCATACCGGGACAGGGGAGCTACGAGCAGTACTTC. Translated, it gives CSASIPGQGSYEQYF.